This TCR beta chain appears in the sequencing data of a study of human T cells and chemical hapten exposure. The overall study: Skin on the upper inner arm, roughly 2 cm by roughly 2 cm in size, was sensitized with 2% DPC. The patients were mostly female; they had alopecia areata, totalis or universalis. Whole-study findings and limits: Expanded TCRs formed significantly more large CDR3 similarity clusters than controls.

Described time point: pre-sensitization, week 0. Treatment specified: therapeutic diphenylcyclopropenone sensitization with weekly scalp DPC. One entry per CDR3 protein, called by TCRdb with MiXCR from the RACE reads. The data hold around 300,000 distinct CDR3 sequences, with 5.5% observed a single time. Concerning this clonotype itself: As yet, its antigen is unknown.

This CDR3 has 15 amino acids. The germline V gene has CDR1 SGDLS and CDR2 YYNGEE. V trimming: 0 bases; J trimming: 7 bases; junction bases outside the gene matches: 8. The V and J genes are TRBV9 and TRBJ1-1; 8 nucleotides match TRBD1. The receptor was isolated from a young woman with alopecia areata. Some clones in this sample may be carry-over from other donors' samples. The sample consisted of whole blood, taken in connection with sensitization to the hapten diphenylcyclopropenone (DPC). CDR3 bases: TGTGCCAGCAGCGTAGACGGGACAGGCCCCGATGAAGCTTTCTTT. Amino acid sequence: CASSVDGTGPDEAFF.